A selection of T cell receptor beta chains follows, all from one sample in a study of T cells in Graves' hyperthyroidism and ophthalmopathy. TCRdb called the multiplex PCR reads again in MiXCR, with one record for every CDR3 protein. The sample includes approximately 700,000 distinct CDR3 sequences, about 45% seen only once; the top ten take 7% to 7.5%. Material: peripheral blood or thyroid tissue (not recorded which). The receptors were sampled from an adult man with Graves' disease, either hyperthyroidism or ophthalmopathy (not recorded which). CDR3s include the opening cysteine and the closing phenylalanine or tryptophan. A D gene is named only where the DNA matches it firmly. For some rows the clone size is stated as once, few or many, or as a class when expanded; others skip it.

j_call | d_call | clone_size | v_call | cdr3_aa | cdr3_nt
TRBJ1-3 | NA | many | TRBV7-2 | CASSLKTNTIYF | TGTGCCAGCAGCTTAAAGACAAACACCATATATTTT
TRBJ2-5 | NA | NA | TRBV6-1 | CASSENLGGFRETQYF | TGTGCCAGCAGTGAGAACTTGGGGGGATTTCGGGAGACCCAGTACTTC
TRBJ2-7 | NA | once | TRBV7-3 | CASSGGTESSYEQYF | TGTGCCAGCAGCGGCGGGACAGAGAGCTCCTACGAGCAGTACTTC
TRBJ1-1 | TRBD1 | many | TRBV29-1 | CSALTGTEAFF | TGCAGCGCCTTGACAGGGACCGAAGCTTTCTTT
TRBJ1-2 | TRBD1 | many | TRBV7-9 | CASSPGTGARGYTF | TGTGCCAGCAGCCCTGGGACAGGGGCACGTGGCTACACCTTC
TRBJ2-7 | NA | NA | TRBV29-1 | CSVDPTYSYEQYF | TGCAGCGTTGATCCGACCTACTCCTACGAGCAGTACTTC
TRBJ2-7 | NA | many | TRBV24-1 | CATAGSGTVSYEQYF | TGTGCCACCGCCGGATCCGGGACGGTCTCCTACGAGCAGTACTTC
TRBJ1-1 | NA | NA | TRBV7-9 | CASSSPYSGTEAFF | TGTGCCAGCAGCTCCCCTTACTCGGGCACTGAAGCTTTCTTT
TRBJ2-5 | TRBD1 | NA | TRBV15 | CATSRVWGGQGETQYF | TGTGCCACCAGCAGAGTTTGGGGAGGACAGGGTGAGACCCAGTACTTC
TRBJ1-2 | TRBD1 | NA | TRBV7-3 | CASSIGQGVYGYTF | TGTGCCAGCAGCATCGGACAGGGCGTCTATGGCTACACCTTC
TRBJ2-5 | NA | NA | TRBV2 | CASSGTGSQETQYF | TGTGCCAGCAGTGGGACTGGCTCCCAAGAGACCCAGTACTTC
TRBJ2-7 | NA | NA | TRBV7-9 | CASSLFSSGTEEQYF | TGTGCCAGCAGCTTATTCTCTTCCGGCACTGAAGAGCAGTACTTC
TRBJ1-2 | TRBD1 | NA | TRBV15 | CATSRGQGVYGYTF | TGTGCCACCAGCAGAGGACAGGGGGTTTATGGCTACACCTTC
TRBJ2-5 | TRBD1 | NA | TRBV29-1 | CSAAGTGSETQYF | TGCAGCGCTGCCGGGACAGGGTCAGAGACCCAGTACTTC
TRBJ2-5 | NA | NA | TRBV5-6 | CASSFEADQETQYF | TGTGCCAGCAGTTTCGAAGCAGACCAAGAGACCCAGTACTTC
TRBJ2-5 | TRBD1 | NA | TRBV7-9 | CANSGQGSQPQYF | TGTGCCAACAGCGGACAGGGGTCCCAGCCCCAGTACTTC
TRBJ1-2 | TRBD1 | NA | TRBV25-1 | CASRAGQGFYGYTF | TGTGCCAGCAGAGCGGGACAGGGGTTCTATGGCTACACCTTC
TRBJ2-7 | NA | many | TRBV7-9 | CASSSPTEPYEQYF | TGTGCCAGCAGCTCGCCGACAGAGCCCTACGAGCAGTACTTC
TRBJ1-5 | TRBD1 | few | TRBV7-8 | CASSRGTGGSYGQPQHF | TGTGCCAGCAGTCGCGGGACAGGGGGGAGTTATGGTCAGCCCCAGCATTTT
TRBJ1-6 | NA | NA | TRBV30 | CAWRENSPLHF | TGTGCCTGGAGGGAGAATTCACCCCTCCACTTT
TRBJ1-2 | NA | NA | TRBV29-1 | CSGGGTGYTF | TGCAGCGGTGGGGGCACTGGCTACACCTTC
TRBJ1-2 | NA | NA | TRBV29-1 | CSAHAPGGYTF | TGCAGCGCCCACGCCCCAGGCGGCTACACCTTC
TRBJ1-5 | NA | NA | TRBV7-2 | CASSLSGGAPGGQPQHF | TGTGCCAGCAGCTTATCTGGGGGCGCCCCGGGTGGTCAGCCCCAGCATTTT
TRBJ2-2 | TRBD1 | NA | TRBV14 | CASSWTGGSGELFF | TGTGCCAGCAGTTGGACAGGGGGCTCCGGGGAGCTGTTTTTT
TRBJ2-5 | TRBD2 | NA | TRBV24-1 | CATSDPDGLAGGQETQYF | TGTGCCACCAGTGACCCGGACGGACTAGCGGGAGGCCAAGAGACCCAGTACTTC
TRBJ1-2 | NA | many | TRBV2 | CASSGVLGGYGYTF | TGTGCCAGCAGTGGAGTCCTCGGCGGGTATGGCTACACCTTC
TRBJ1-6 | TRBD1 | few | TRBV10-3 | CANGQGDSPLHF | TGTGCCAACGGGCAGGGGGATTCACCCCTCCACTTT
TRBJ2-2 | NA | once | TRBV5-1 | CASSSGTVNTGELFF | TGCGCCAGCAGCTCCGGGACGGTGAACACCGGGGAGCTGTTTTTT
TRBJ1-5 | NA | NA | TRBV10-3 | CAISEYRGRQPQHF | TGTGCCATCAGTGAGTATAGGGGACGGCAGCCCCAGCATTTT
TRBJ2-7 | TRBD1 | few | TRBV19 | CASSRGATGSEQYF | TGTGCCAGTAGTAGAGGTGCGACAGGGAGCGAGCAGTACTTC
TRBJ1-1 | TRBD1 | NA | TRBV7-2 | CAWSFTGGFTEAFF | TGTGCCTGGAGTTTTACAGGGGGCTTCACTGAAGCTTTCTTT
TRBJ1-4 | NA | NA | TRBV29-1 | CSVGPGGGSEKLFF | TGCAGCGTTGGCCCCGGGGGTGGCAGCGAAAAACTGTTTTTT
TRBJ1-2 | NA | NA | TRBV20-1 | CSASSSGTHGYTF | TGCAGTGCTAGCTCTTCGGGGACCCATGGCTACACCTTC
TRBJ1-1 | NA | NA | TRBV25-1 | CASVAQGGRTEAFF | TGTGCCAGCGTTGCCCAGGGAGGGCGAACTGAAGCTTTCTTT
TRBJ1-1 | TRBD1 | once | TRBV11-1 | CASSSQDRVSEAFF | TGTGCCAGCAGCTCTCAGGACAGGGTCTCTGAAGCTTTCTTT
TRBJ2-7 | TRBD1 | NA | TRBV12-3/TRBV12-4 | CASSNYRGRIEQYF | TGTGCCAGCTCAAACTACAGGGGGCGAATTGAGCAGTACTTC
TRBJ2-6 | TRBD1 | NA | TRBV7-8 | CASSSNDRGRFIGANVLTF | TGTGCCAGCAGCTCCAATGACAGGGGGCGATTTATTGGGGCCAACGTCCTGACTTTC
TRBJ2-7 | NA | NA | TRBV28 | CASSWTLATYEQYF | TGTGCCAGCAGTTGGACCCTAGCTACCTACGAGCAGTACTTC
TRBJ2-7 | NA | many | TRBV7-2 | CASSLVGRDEQYF | TGTGCCAGCAGCTTAGTAGGTCGGGACGAGCAGTACTTC
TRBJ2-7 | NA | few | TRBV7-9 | CASSQIGAYEQYF | TGTGCCAGCAGCCAAATTGGGGCCTACGAGCAGTACTTC
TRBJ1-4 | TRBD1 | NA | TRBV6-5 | CASSYTGVNEKLFF | TGTGCCAGCAGTTACACAGGGGTTAATGAAAAACTGTTTTTT
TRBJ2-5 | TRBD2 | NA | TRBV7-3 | CASSTSGSGETQYF | TGTGCCAGCAGCACCAGCGGGAGCGGCGAGACCCAGTACTTC
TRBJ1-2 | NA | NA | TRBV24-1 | CATSDPGGDYGYTF | TGTGCCACCAGTGATCCGGGGGGCGACTATGGCTACACCTTC
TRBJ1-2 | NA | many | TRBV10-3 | CAISSGRENYGYTF | TGTGCCATCAGTTCCGGGAGGGAAAACTATGGCTACACCTTC
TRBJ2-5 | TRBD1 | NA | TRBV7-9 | CASSIQGDAQYF | TGTGCCAGTAGTATCCAGGGGGACGCCCAGTACTTC
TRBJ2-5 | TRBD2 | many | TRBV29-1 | CSVGRTSRLTSGEETQYF | TGCAGCGTGGGGCGGACTAGCAGACTTACATCGGGGGAAGAGACCCAGTACTTC
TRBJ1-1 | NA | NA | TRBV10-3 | CATSDSGGNTEAFF | TGTGCCACCAGTGATTCAGGAGGGAACACTGAAGCTTTCTTT
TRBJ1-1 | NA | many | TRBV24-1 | CATSDRAGTEAFF | TGTGCCACCAGTGACAGGGCTGGCACTGAAGCTTTCTTT
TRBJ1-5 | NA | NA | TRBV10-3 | CAIRGRGLQDSNQPQHF | TGTGCCATCAGGGGTCGGGGGTTACAGGATAGCAATCAGCCCCAGCATTTT